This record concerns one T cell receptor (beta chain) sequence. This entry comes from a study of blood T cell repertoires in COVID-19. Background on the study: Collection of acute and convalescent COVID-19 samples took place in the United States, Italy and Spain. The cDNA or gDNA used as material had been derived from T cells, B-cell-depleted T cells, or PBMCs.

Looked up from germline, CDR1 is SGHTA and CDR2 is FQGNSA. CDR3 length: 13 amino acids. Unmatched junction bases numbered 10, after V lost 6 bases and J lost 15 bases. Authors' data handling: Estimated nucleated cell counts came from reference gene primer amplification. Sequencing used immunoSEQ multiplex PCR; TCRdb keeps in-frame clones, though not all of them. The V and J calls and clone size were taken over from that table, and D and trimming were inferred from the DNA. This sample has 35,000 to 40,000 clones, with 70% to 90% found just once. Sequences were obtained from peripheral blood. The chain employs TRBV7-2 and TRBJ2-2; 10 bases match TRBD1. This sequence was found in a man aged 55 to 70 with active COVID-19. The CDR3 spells CASSRTGGRGMFF. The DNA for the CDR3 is TGTGCCAGCAGTCGGACAGGGGGACGGGGGATGTTTTTT.